This TCR beta chain was documented in a study of monozygotic twins with inflammatory bowel disease. General study results and limits: Those with IBD had lower TCRbeta diversity (inverse Simpson) than their healthy co-twins did.

Notes on this clonotype: Its specificity is unknown.

Template switching added UMIs carrying a 6-nucleotide sample barcode. TCRdb reworked the 5' RACE reads into one entry per CDR3 protein, no DNA. The clone table shows under 150,000 distinct CDR3 sequences, with the ten largest holding 2% to 2.5%. CDR1 and CDR2 (germline): WSHSY, SAAADI. The CDR3 extends over 13 amino acids. This chain uses TRBV10-2 with TRBJ2-6. This TCR derives from a human donor with ulcerative colitis or Crohn's disease, or a healthy co-twin of an affected twin (not recorded which). Input material: blood. The CDR3 loop is CASSEAGANVLTF.